This T cell receptor (beta chain) originates from a study of regulatory T cells in long-lasting Graves disease. Construction of the TCR beta libraries employed iRepertoire HTBI primers in conjunction with Arm-PCR of CDR3 regions. TCRdb processed the multiplex PCR reads anew with MiXCR; each CDR3 protein has one entry. The sample has 600,000 to 850,000 distinct CDR3 sequences, approximately 31% seen once. Study findings and constraints: Rather than thyroid tissue, only peripheral blood underwent study. TRBV28 was favored in persistent disease, as were TRBJ1-2 and TRBJ2-5. Persistent Graves' disease cases displayed lower TCR diversity than newly diagnosed ones.

As for this clonotype: The antigen is unknown.

The germline V gene encodes CDR1 MNHEY and CDR2 SVGEGT. V lost 6 bases, J lost 2 bases, and 14 bases lay in between. This CDR3 contains 14 residues. Time point of the sample: persistent/refractory GD, antithyroid drugs over 5 years with positive TRAb. Isolated PBMC RNA provided the starting material for the TCR library. Sequencing used peripheral blood mononuclear cells (PBMCs), obtained when the disease was refractory, from a patient treated with antithyroid drugs. The TCR comes from a female donor with Graves disease. The V and J genes are TRBV6-2 or TRBV6-3 and TRBJ2-7; D is possibly TRBD2 (6 bases). CDR3 DNA sequence: TGTGCCAGCAGGAAGTCCGGGGGACCCTACGAGCAGTACTTC. This encodes CASRKSGGPYEQYF.